The subject of this entry is one TCR beta chain. The target antigen is unknown. The PCR contained 60 Vbeta and 13 Jbeta primers. Clones were read by immunoSEQ multiplex PCR, and TCRdb kept only the in-frame ones, dropping some. In the table there are approximately 220,000 clones, nearly 80% of which are singletons. The entry originates in a study of cytomegalovirus exposure and HLA in healthy donors. Regarding the study as a whole: The study labeled more than 150 TCR beta chains cytomegalovirus-associated.

The sequence was collected from a male donor in good health and CMV-seronegative. The specimen sequenced was PBMCs.

Written as DNA, the CDR3 is TGTGCCAGCAGTTTTACAGTTAATGAAAAACTGTTTTTT. Residues: CASSFTVNEKLFF. The chain is built from TRBV27 and TRBJ1-4; D gene unclear. Per the germline V gene, CDR1 is MNHEY and CDR2 is SMNVEV (reference sequence). V was clipped by 3 bases and J by 4 bases, with 6 bases between them. CDR3 length equals 13 residues.